These T cell receptor beta chains were read from a single sample in a study of graft-versus-host responses after intestinal transplantation. Some clones are missing from TCRdb's copy, which holds only in-frame ones; the method was immunoSEQ multiplex PCR. The data contain 5,000 to 6,500 clones, more than 65% of them seen just once; the ten biggest clones take up around 38%. Sequencing was performed on PBMCs, taken roughly 320 days after intestinal transplant. The receptors here all came from a human patient who received an intestinal transplant, so some T cells may come from the graft donor. Both conserved end residues are part of each CDR3. A D gene is named only where the DNA matches it firmly. Where a row states a size, it is once, few, many or the class of an expanded clone; other rows omit it.

V gene	J gene	D gene	clone size	CDR3 protein	CDR3 DNA
TRBV6-1	TRBJ1-5	NA	NA	CASSAQRGIINQPQHF	TGTGCCAGCAGTGCCCAAAGGGGAATTATAAATCAGCCCCAGCATTTT
TRBV4-3	TRBJ2-5	TRBD2	NA	CASSQDELAGGQETQYF	TGCGCCAGCAGCCAAGATGAATTAGCGGGGGGGCAAGAGACCCAGTACTTC
TRBV6-1	TRBJ1-1	NA	NA	CASSNNMNTEAFF	TGTGCCAGCAGTAATAACATGAACACTGAAGCTTTCTTT
TRBV30	TRBJ2-1	TRBD2	NA	CAWSSARGGSVEQFF	TGTGCCTGGAGTTCAGCGCGGGGGGGATCTGTTGAGCAGTTCTTC
TRBV21-1	TRBJ2-1	NA	NA	CASSKVGDRGRINEQFF	TGTGCCAGCAGCAAAGTGGGGGACAGGGGGCGGATAAATGAGCAGTTCTTC
TRBV30	TRBJ1-2	NA	medium-sized	CAWSGVGQVDGYTF	TGTGCCTGGAGTGGTGTCGGGCAGGTTGATGGCTACACCTTC
TRBV9	TRBJ1-5	NA	NA	CASSRGHNQPQHF	TGTGCCAGCAGCAGGGGTCACAATCAGCCCCAGCATTTT
TRBV27	TRBJ2-7	NA	few	CASTPKLGASEQYF	TGTGCCAGCACCCCCAAGCTAGGTGCTAGCGAGCAGTACTTC
TRBV11-3	TRBJ2-7	NA	few	CASSLAGLSYEQYF	TGTGCCAGCAGCTTAGCAGGGCTCTCCTACGAGCAGTACTTC
TRBV4-1	TRBJ1-2	NA	NA	CASSHLNWGPYGYTF	TGCGCCAGCAGCCACCTCAACTGGGGCCCCTATGGCTACACCTTC
TRBV6-6	TRBJ1-3	TRBD1	NA	CASSYEQGMGNTIYF	TGTGCCAGCAGTTACGAACAGGGGATGGGAAACACCATATATTTT
TRBV7-2	TRBJ2-7	NA	few	CASSLARSLSYEQYF	TGTGCCAGCAGCTTAGCGCGATCGCTCTCCTACGAGCAGTACTTC
TRBV19	TRBJ2-1	NA	NA	CASSTDRDPHNEQFF	TGTGCCAGTAGTACCGACCGGGACCCACACAATGAGCAGTTCTTC
TRBV10-1	TRBJ1-1	NA	NA	CASSESWWTEAFF	TGCGCCAGCAGTGAGTCGTGGTGGACTGAAGCTTTCTTT
TRBV6-4	TRBJ2-3	NA	NA	CASSDSGGPDTQYF	TGTGCCAGCAGTGACTCGGGGGGGCCAGATACGCAGTATTTT
TRBV5-8	TRBJ2-5	TRBD2	NA	CASSRTGGETQYF	TGTGCCAGCAGCCGGACGGGGGGAGAGACCCAGTACTTC
TRBV6-6	TRBJ1-1	NA	NA	CASGTTTPSEAFF	TGTGCCAGTGGGACCACGACTCCTAGTGAAGCTTTCTTT
TRBV4-3	TRBJ1-3	NA	few	CASSQDLGFTGNTIYF	TGCGCCAGCAGCCAAGATCTGGGGTTCACTGGAAACACCATATATTTT
TRBV6-8	TRBJ1-6	TRBD1	NA	CASRDRGYNSPLHF	TGTGCCAGCAGGGACAGGGGGTATAATTCACCCCTCCACTTT
TRBV6-6	TRBJ1-3	NA	few	CASSTGLELGNTIYF	TGTGCCAGCAGTACAGGGTTAGAACTCGGAAACACCATATATTTT
TRBV7-4	TRBJ2-6	NA	NA	CASSLGYSSSQSRANVLTF	TGTGCCAGCAGCCTAGGGTATTCCAGCTCACAAAGTCGGGCCAACGTCCTGACTTTC
TRBV7-2	TRBJ1-6	TRBD1	NA	CASSLVPGGSSSYNSPLHF	TGTGCCAGCAGCTTAGTTCCAGGGGGTTCTAGCTCCTATAATTCACCCCTCCACTTT
TRBV11-3	TRBJ1-2	NA	NA	CASSLPGPYNYGYTF	TGTGCCAGCAGCTTACCAGGGCCCTATAACTATGGCTACACCTTC
TRBV10-3	TRBJ1-1	TRBD1	NA	CAISERSGTGFTEAFF	TGTGCCATCAGTGAGAGATCCGGGACAGGTTTTACTGAAGCTTTCTTT
TRBV9	TRBJ2-1	NA	NA	CASSATAGKYNEQFF	TGTGCCAGCAGCGCCACGGCGGGGAAATACAATGAGCAGTTCTTC
TRBV19	TRBJ1-5	NA	NA	CASSTGNSNQPQHF	TGTGCCAGTAGTACCGGAAACAGCAATCAGCCCCAGCATTTT
TRBV29-1	TRBJ1-1	NA	medium-sized	CSVDETGDTEAFF	TGCAGCGTTGATGAGACAGGCGACACTGAAGCTTTCTTT
TRBV25-1	TRBJ1-2	NA	NA	CASRTGVDYGYTF	TGTGCCAGCAGGACAGGAGTTGACTATGGCTACACCTTC
TRBV7-2	TRBJ2-7	TRBD1	NA	CASSLTGGYEQYF	TGTGCCAGCAGCTTGACAGGGGGCTACGAGCAGTACTTC
TRBV6-4	TRBJ1-1	NA	NA	CASSERQNTEAFF	TGTGCCAGCAGTGAAAGACAGAACACTGAAGCTTTCTTT
TRBV19	TRBJ1-1	NA	NA	CASNMGAFSEAFF	TGTGCCAGTAACATGGGGGCTTTCTCTGAAGCTTTCTTT
TRBV29-1	TRBJ2-5	NA	NA	CSLSPGGRETQYF	TGCAGCCTCAGCCCCGGGGGCCGGGAGACCCAGTACTTC
TRBV21-1	TRBJ1-5	NA	NA	CASSPSGGRCHQPQHF	TGTGCTAGCAGCCCGTCGGGAGGAAGGTGCCACCAGCCCCAGCATTTT
TRBV6-9	TRBJ1-2	NA	NA	CASWTVNGYTF	TGTGCCAGCTGGACAGTCAATGGCTACACCTTC
TRBV2	TRBJ1-1	NA	once	CASSEMPNTEAFF	TGTGCCAGCAGTGAAATGCCGAACACTGAAGCTTTCTTT
TRBV16	TRBJ1-3	NA	NA	CASSQYTEQGDSGNTIYF	TGTGCCAGCAGCCAATATACTGAACAGGGTGACTCTGGAAACACCATATATTTT
TRBV6-5	TRBJ2-1	NA	few	CASSTYDEQFF	TGTGCCAGCAGCACCTACGATGAGCAGTTCTTC
TRBV7-2	TRBJ2-3	NA	once	CASTLYSPDTQYF	TGTGCCAGCACCCTATACAGTCCCGATACGCAGTATTTT
TRBV6-9	TRBJ2-2	NA	NA	CATWVTGELFF	TGTGCCACCTGGGTCACCGGGGAGCTGTTTTTT
TRBV4-3	TRBJ1-2	TRBD1	few	CASSQDATGQLYGYTF	TGCGCCAGCAGCCAAGATGCGACGGGACAGCTCTATGGCTACACCTTC
TRBV29-1	TRBJ1-1	TRBD1	NA	CSVDLQGTTEAFF	TGCAGCGTTGACCTACAGGGGACCACTGAAGCTTTCTTT
TRBV9	TRBJ2-5	TRBD2	NA	CASSPGLAGGRGETQYF	TGTGCCAGCAGCCCCGGACTAGCGGGGGGGCGAGGGGAGACCCAGTACTTC
TRBV5-1	TRBJ2-7	NA	NA	CASSLYSVPSYEQYF	TGCGCCAGCAGCTTATATAGCGTCCCCTCCTACGAGCAGTACTTC
TRBV9	TRBJ1-2	NA	NA	CASSVGDGPYGYTF	TGTGCCAGCAGCGTAGGGGACGGCCCCTATGGCTACACCTTC
TRBV6-6	TRBJ1-5	NA	NA	CASFFGGLHQPQHF	TGTGCCAGTTTTTTTGGAGGTTTACATCAGCCCCAGCATTTT
TRBV9	TRBJ1-1	NA	few	CASSVGFAGGDTEAFF	TGTGCCAGCAGCGTAGGTTTCGCGGGGGGAGACACTGAAGCTTTCTTT
TRBV19	TRBJ1-6	NA	few	CASSPSGAYNSPLHF	TGTGCCAGTTCTCCATCAGGCGCCTATAATTCACCCCTCCACTTT
TRBV30	TRBJ2-2	NA	NA	CAWSVQRGINTGELFF	TGTGCCTGGAGTGTACAAAGGGGAATTAACACCGGGGAGCTGTTTTTT
TRBV27	TRBJ2-1	NA	NA	CASRNRPNEQFF	TGTGCCAGCAGAAATAGACCCAATGAGCAGTTCTTC
TRBV27	TRBJ2-7	NA	NA	CASSLDRGSYEQYF	TGTGCCAGCAGTTTAGATAGGGGATCCTACGAGCAGTACTTC
TRBV4-3	TRBJ1-1	NA	NA	CASSQERGQGMNTEAFF	TGCGCCAGCAGCCAAGAACGCGGGCAGGGGATGAACACTGAAGCTTTCTTT